Listed below are T cell receptor beta chains from one sample, sequenced in a study of OX40 agonist ivuxolimab in advanced cancers. TCRdb's copy holds only in-frame clones and misses some; the assay was immunoSEQ multiplex PCR. The sample lists tens of thousands of clones, roughly 80% occurring once. Specimen: CD4+ or CD8+ T cells sorted from blood, collected in a trial of the OX40 agonist ivuxolimab. The origin of the receptors is an adult with an advanced solid tumor such as melanoma, head and neck, liver or kidney cancer. Both conserved end residues are part of each CDR3. D genes are given only for firm matches. Clone size is not always given. Where it is, it says once, few, many or a class for expanded clones.

V gene,J gene,D gene,clone size,CDR3 length,CDR3 DNA,CDR3 protein
TRBV7-9,TRBJ2-6,-,-,16,TGTGCCAGCAGCCTATCTGCGTCCTCTGGGGCCAACGTCCTGACTTTC,CASSLSASSGANVLTF
TRBV5-8,TRBJ2-1,-,-,13,TGTGCCAGCAAAACCACACGGGTCGGTGAGCAGTTCTTC,CASKTTRVGEQFF
TRBV27,TRBJ1-5,-,few,14,TGTGCCAGCAGTTTGTCGAGAGTCTATCAGCCCCAGCATTTT,CASSLSRVYQPQHF
TRBV7-8,TRBJ2-1,-,-,15,TGTGCCAGCAGCCCCCGGGGCTCGCCGTACAATGAGCAGTTCTTC,CASSPRGSPYNEQFF
TRBV30,TRBJ2-7,TRBD2,-,17,TGTGCCTGGATTCGACTAGCGCCCGATGCCAGCTCCTACGAGCAGTACTTC,CAWIRLAPDASSYEQYF
TRBV5-1,TRBJ2-1,TRBD1,-,14,TGCGCCAGCAGCCACGCGGACAGGGATGTTGAGCAGTTCTTC,CASSHADRDVEQFF
TRBV14,TRBJ2-3,-,-,17,TGTGCCAGCAGCCAAGGTTATCCGGGACATACCACAGATACGCAGTATTTT,CASSQGYPGHTTDTQYF
TRBV9,TRBJ2-2,-,-,15,TGTGCCAGCAGCGTAGCGGCGGGGTTCGGCGGGGAGCTGTTTTTT,CASSVAAGFGGELFF
TRBV4-1,TRBJ2-7,-,-,15,TGCGCCAGCAGCCAGACGGGACAAAGCTCCTACGAGCAGTACTTC,CASSQTGQSSYEQYF
TRBV6-1,TRBJ1-2,-,-,13,TGTGCCAGCGGTTCTACAGGGCACTATGGCTACACCTTC,CASGSTGHYGYTF
TRBV9,TRBJ1-4,TRBD1,-,13,TGTGCCAGCAGCGGGGACAGGGACGCAAAACTGTTTTTT,CASSGDRDAKLFF
TRBV18,TRBJ2-7,-,-,14,TGTGCCAGCTCACCACGGAGGGATCAGGACGAGCAGTACTTC,CASSPRRDQDEQYF
TRBV7-3,TRBJ2-7,-,-,13,TGTGCCAGCAGCCCCTTGGGACAAGGGGAGCAGTACTTC,CASSPLGQGEQYF
TRBV9,TRBJ2-3,TRBD2,-,18,TGTGCCAGCAGCTTCGGGACTAGCGGGAGGAGTAGAGCAGATACGCAGTATTTT,CASSFGTSGRSRADTQYF
TRBV27,TRBJ2-2,TRBD1,-,15,TGTGCCAGCAGTCTAAACCGGGCAGGGGGCGGGGAGCTGTTTTTT,CASSLNRAGGGELFF
TRBV25-1,TRBJ2-1,TRBD1,-,13,TGTGCCAGCAGTGAATCAGGGGGCGGGAAGCAGTTCTTC,CASSESGGGKQFF
TRBV7-2,TRBJ1-1,-,once,12,TGTGCCAGCAGCTTAACGGGGGCTGAAGCTTTCTTT,CASSLTGAEAFF
TRBV6-5,TRBJ1-6,-,few,15,TGTGCCAGCAGTTACGGGGGCCTCTATAATTCACCCCTCCACTTT,CASSYGGLYNSPLHF
TRBV15,TRBJ2-4,-,medium-sized,17,TGTGCCACCAGCAGAGTTGGGGCGGGCCTAGCCAAAAACATTCAGTACTTC,CATSRVGAGLAKNIQYF
TRBV6-1,TRBJ2-2,-,-,15,TGTGCCAGCAGTGAAGCGGCAGGGAACACCGGGGAGCTGTTTTTT,CASSEAAGNTGELFF
TRBV6-1,TRBJ2-7,TRBD2,-,14,TGTGCCAGCCGTGATTCGGGAGGGGGGTACGAGCAGTACTTC,CASRDSGGGYEQYF
TRBV2,TRBJ1-2,-,-,18,TGTGCCAGCAGAGTCCCCAGGGTCCCGGCCCAGACAAACTATGGCTACACCTTC,CASRVPRVPAQTNYGYTF
TRBV30,TRBJ2-3,-,once,11,TGTGCCTGGAGTGTAGGAGATACGCAGTATTTT,CAWSVGDTQYF
TRBV7-9,TRBJ1-4,-,-,15,TGTGCCAGCAGCTCCACCTCCTCAACTAATGAAAAACTGTTTTTT,CASSSTSSTNEKLFF